The text below deals with one TCR beta chain. The data are from a study of Ad26.COV2.S vaccination and SARS-CoV-2 variants. Noted treatment: roughly 19 received Ad26.COV2.S at low or high dose, single or two shots; about 5 received placebo; per-sample allocation not given. All samples were drawn on day 63, counting from the first vaccine or placebo injection. With 3 bases removed from V and 0 bases from J, the gap between germline ends came to 15 bases. CDR1 is MNHEY, CDR2 SMNVEV, per germline (reference sequence). The CDR3 length is 18 residues. TCRdb's copy holds only in-frame clones and misses some; the assay was immunoSEQ multiplex PCR. The sample holds 440,000 or so clones, around 90% seen once.

The rearrangement joins TRBV27 to TRBJ2-6; maybe TRBD2 (6 bases). The TCR originated in a person between 18 and 65 years old who received the Ad26.COV2.S COVID-19 vaccine or a placebo. The specimen comprised peripheral blood, sampled in a trial of Ad26.COV2.S vaccine versus placebo. The CDR3 nucleotides are TGTGCCAGCAGTTTTGGGGAACTAGCTCTCTCTGGGGCCAACGTCCTGACTTTC. This codes for CASSFGELALSGANVLTF.